The 10 T cell receptor beta chains in this list originate from one sample, sequenced in a study of shared clonotypes between healthy human individuals. Clones were sequenced by immunoSEQ multiplex PCR, and TCRdb holds only the in-frame ones, with some missing. The sample includes some 660,000 clones, around 78% of them seen just once. Material for sequencing was memory CD4+ T cells sorted from blood. This sample's subset: CD45RA-negative fraction. These receptors came from a woman in her twenties or thirties in good health.

The V call is TRBV29-1, the J call TRBJ1-1; TRBD1 agrees at 9 bases. The J segment lost 5 bases and the V segment lost 6 bases, leaving 7 bases of the junction unmatched. The CDR3 spans 13 residues. CDR1 and CDR2 from the germline V gene are SQVTM and ANQGSEA. The DNA for the CDR3 is TGCAGCGTCCTCACAGGGACAGGGACTGAAGCTTTCTTT. The encoded protein is CSVLTGTGTEAFF.

V and J are TRBV6-5 and TRBJ2-5; D ambiguous. Germline assignment: CDR1 MNHEY and CDR2 SVGAGI. Trimming took 4 bases from V and 4 from J, leaving 10 bases between them. This CDR3 contains 13 residues. For the CDR3, the DNA is TGTGCCAGCAGTTCCCCCCAGGTAGAGACCCAGTACTTC. Translated, it gives CASSSPQVETQYF.

This clone appeared a few times. The genes are TRBV28 and TRBJ1-1; possibly TRBD1 for D (6 bases). This CDR3 contains 14 residues. Germline lookup yields CDR1 MDHEN and CDR2 SYDVKM. Trimming removed 3 bases at V and 2 bases at J, with 10 bases between. For the CDR3, the DNA is TGTGCCAGCAGTTTTCGGACAGCTAACACTGAAGCTTTCTTT. Its translation: CASSFRTANTEAFF.

J is TRBJ2-2 and V is TRBV7-9, with D hard to call. Germline-derived CDR1 and CDR2 are SEHNR and FQNEAQ (reference sequence). Trimming took off 4 bases at V and 5 bases at J, with 8 bases between the two ends. This CDR3 has 13 residues. Written as DNA, the CDR3 is TGTGCCAGCAGCTACACAATGACCGGGGAGCTGTTTTTT. This encodes CASSYTMTGELFF.

The chain uses TRBV7-2 and TRBJ2-7; 8 bases map to TRBD1. The junction had 12 bases not matched to a gene; V was cut back by 5 bases and J by 6 bases. CDR3 size: 15 residues. From germline, CDR1 is SGHTA and CDR2 FQGNSA. The CDR3 coding sequence is TGTGCCAGCAGCCGACAGCAGGGGGCAAACGGCGAGCAGTACTTC. Translation gives CASSRQQGANGEQYF. The full variable domain, in which reference TRBV7-2 and TRBJ2-7 provide the parts outside the CDR3, is GAGVSQSPSNKVTEKGKDVELRCDPISGHTALYWYRQSLGQGLEFLIYFQGNSAPDKSGLPSDRFSAERTGGSVSTLTIQRTQQEDSAVYLCASSRQQGANGEQYFGPGTRLTVT.

The V gene is TRBV28, the J gene TRBJ1-2, with D possibly TRBD1 on 5 matching bases. The germline V gene has CDR1 MDHEN and CDR2 SYDVKM. The V end lost 6 bases, the J end lost 4 bases, and 21 bases lay between the germline ends. This CDR3 region has 16 residues. CDR3 protein: CASRRPPRGSSYGYTF. The DNA of the CDR3 is TGTGCCAGCAGAAGACCCCCCCGGGGCAGCAGCTATGGCTACACCTTC.

The rearrangement joins TRBV4-1 to TRBJ2-2; D possibly corresponds to TRBD1 (6 bases). This CDR3 region has 18 residues. Per germline, CDR1 MGHRA and CDR2 YSYEKL. The ends were cut back, 4 bases at V and 6 bases at J, with 24 bases in the middle. The CDR3 DNA reads TGCGCCAGCAGCCCGGAGTCTTTCAGGGGCGCTATGCCCGGGGAGCTGTTTTTT. Protein: CASSPESFRGAMPGELFF.

The genes are TRBV7-9 and TRBJ2-7, with 11 bases matching TRBD2. The germline CDR1 and CDR2 sequences are SEHNR and FQNEAQ (reference sequence). After removal of 0 bases from V and 6 bases from J, the junction contained 4 bases not matched to a gene. CDR3 length equals 15 residues. The CDR3 loop reads CASSLAASGRSEQYF. CDR3 DNA sequence: TGTGCCAGCAGCTTAGCAGCTAGCGGGAGGTCCGAGCAGTACTTC.

This clone was detected a few times. This chain joins TRBV6-1 and TRBJ1-2, with a possible D match to TRBD1 (6 bases). The CDR3 spans 15 residues. Trimming left V 7 bases short and J 6 bases short, with 21 bases between. CDR1 and CDR2 (germline): MNHNS, SASEGT. This CDR3 reads CASTKQGLGFHGYTF. The DNA for the CDR3 is TGTGCCAGCACGAAACAGGGCCTTGGATTCCATGGCTACACCTTC.

Comments on this clone: Other DNA variants within this sample encode the same CDR3. V and J are TRBV18 and TRBJ2-1; D unclear. Per germline, CDR1 KGHSH and CDR2 LQKENI. This CDR3 is 13 amino acids long. Trimming shortened V by 2 bases and J by 5 bases, and 7 bases separated the two germline ends. In nucleotides, the CDR3 is TGTGCCAGCTCACCAGGGCAGGACAATGAGCAGTTCTTC. Its protein is CASSPGQDNEQFF.